Below, 23 T cell receptor beta chains from the same sample are listed, as sequenced in a study of early T cells in non-severe SARS-CoV-2 infection. MiXCR, applied by TCRdb to the 5' RACE reads, yields one record per CDR3 protein. The data hold about 63,000 distinct CDR3 sequences, with 13% observed a single time. The sequenced sample was whole blood. Source of these receptors: an adult who was a healthcare worker with PCR-confirmed SARS-CoV-2 infection or an uninfected control (not recorded which).

This clonotype was observed a handful of times. The chain joins TRBV20-1 to TRBJ1-4; a possible D gene is TRBD1 (6 bases). The CDR3 loop spans 12 amino acids. Germline CDR1 and CDR2: DFQATT and SNEGSKA (reference sequence). Trimming removed 7 bases from V and 5 bases from J, with 11 bases in between. The CDR3 coding sequence is TGCAGTGTGGACAGCAGAAATGAAAAACTGTTTTTT. Protein: CSVDSRNEKLFF.

This clonotype was seen repeatedly, ten times or more. The chain combines TRBV20-1 with TRBJ2-3, with TRBD2 matching 7 bases. The germline CDR1 and CDR2 sequences are DFQATT and SNEGSKA (reference sequence). The CDR3 extends over 14 amino acids. V was pared by 3 bases and J by 2 bases, with 5 bases of the junction left unmatched. CDR3 sequence (DNA): TGCAGTGCTAGTGGGCTAGCGGTCACAGATACGCAGTATTTT. Encoded protein: CSASGLAVTDTQYF.

The V call is TRBV7-9, the J call TRBJ2-2, with 9 bases aligning to TRBD1. The CDR3 is made up of 16 amino acids. Germline trimming cut 5 bases from V and 7 bases from J; bases unmatched to any gene: 11. The germline V gene has CDR1 SEHNR and CDR2 FQNEAQ (reference sequence). The CDR3 DNA is TGTGCCAGCAGCCCGGAGGGACAGGGAAAAGGCGGGGAGCTGTTTTTT. It codes for CASSPEGQGKGGELFF.

This clonotype was seen ten or more times. The chain joins TRBV3-1 to TRBJ2-2, with TRBD2 matching 7 bases. V lost 2 bases and J lost 4; bases outside the gene matches: 16. The CDR3 contains 19 residues. Looked up from germline, CDR1 is LGHDT and CDR2 is YNNKEL (reference sequence). CDR3 nucleotide sequence: TGTGCCAGCAGCCAACCTCCCCGGACGAGGCGGGGGAGCACCGGGGAGCTGTTTTTT. The encoded protein is CASSQPPRTRRGSTGELFF.

Turning to this clonotype: Given a much more abundant clone one base away, this may be a read error. The genes are TRBV29-1 and TRBJ2-6; 10 nucleotides line up with TRBD1. Looked up from germline, CDR1 is SQVTM and CDR2 is ANQGSEA. The CDR3 runs to 13 residues. DNA of the CDR3: TGCAGCGTTGGCGGGACAGGGGTCAACGTCCTGACTTTC. Translation: CSVGGTGVNVLTF.

At least ten counts were recorded for this clonotype. The V and J genes are TRBV19 and TRBJ2-6; D is unclear. The CDR3 is 15 amino acids. V was pared by 3 bases and J by 1 base, with 7 bases between. Germline V gene sequence: CDR1 LNHDA, CDR2 SQIVND (reference sequence). The CDR3 protein is CASSMGPSGANVLTF. CDR3 coding DNA: TGTGCCAGTAGTATGGGCCCATCTGGGGCCAACGTCCTGACTTTC. The entire variable domain, with the rest obtained from reference TRBV19 and TRBJ2-6, is as follows: DGGITQSPKYLFRKEGQNVTLSCEQNLNHDAMYWYRQDPGQGLRLIYYSQIVNDFQKGDIAEGYSVSREKKESFPLTVTSAQKNPTAFYLCASSMGPSGANVLTFGAGSRLTVL.

In nucleotides, the CDR3 is TGCGCCAGCAGCTTCGAGGCGCTACCTGAGGCCCAGTACTTC. It encodes CASSFEALPEAQYF. The chain recombines TRBV5-1 with TRBJ2-5; D uncertain. Germline-derived CDR1 and CDR2 are SGHRS and YFSETQ. V was clipped by 2 bases and J by 9 bases, with 17 bases between them. The CDR3 length is 14 residues.

V gene TRBV5-1 combines with J gene TRBJ1-1; D might be TRBD1 (5 bases). There are 15 residues in the CDR3. Trimming took off 0 bases at V and 7 bases at J, with 16 bases between the two ends. Germline CDR1 and CDR2: SGHRS and YFSETQ. The CDR3, as DNA: TGCGCCAGCAGCTTGGCGAACACAGACAGTAATGAAGCTTTCTTT. Its translation: CASSLANTDSNEAFF.

In this sample, this clonotype turned up once. It may be a read error: a sequence one base away is much more abundant. The chain combines TRBV7-8 with TRBJ1-1, with D unresolved. The germline V and J ends were trimmed by 7 bases and 1 base, with 22 bases remaining between them. Germline values: CDR1 SGHVS, CDR2 FQNEAQ. The CDR3 has 17 residues. The CDR3 bases are TGTGCCAGCACCCTAGGGTATGGGGTAGACAAGAACACTGAAGCTTTCTTT. As protein: CASTLGYGVDKNTEAFF.

In its sample, this clonotype was seen a few times. V usage is TRBV7-3 and J usage is TRBJ1-4; D gene unclear. V was clipped by 5 bases and J by 5 bases, with 18 bases between them. CDR1 SGHTA and CDR2 FQGTGA come from the germline V gene. CDR3 length equals 16 residues. CDR3 residues: CASSPPRDTLNEKLFF. The DNA for the CDR3 is TGTGCCAGCAGCCCCCCCCGCGACACCCTAAATGAAAAACTGTTTTTT. The whole variable domain, filled in from reference TRBV7-3 and TRBJ1-4, reads GAGVSQTPSNKVTEKGKYVELRCDPISGHTALYWYRQSLGQGPEFLIYFQGTGAADDSGLPNDRFFAVRPEGSVSTLKIQRTERGDSAVYLCASSPPRDTLNEKLFFGSGTQLSVL.

This clonotype was counted between two and nine times. The chain is built from TRBV20-1 and TRBJ2-1, with 9 bases matching TRBD1. CDR3 size: 15 residues. Trimming took 2 bases from V and 8 from J; bases not matched to a gene: 10. The germline V gene encodes CDR1 DFQATT and CDR2 SNEGSKA (reference sequence). The CDR3 is CSARYPGQGTHEQFF. Here the CDR3 DNA reads TGCAGTGCTAGATACCCAGGACAGGGGACCCATGAGCAGTTCTTC.

The J gene is TRBJ1-5, the V gene TRBV5-5, with D unclear. V lost 0 bases, J lost 2 bases, and 6 bases lay in between. Per the germline V gene, CDR1 is SGHKS and CDR2 is YYEKEE (reference sequence). The CDR3 extends over 14 amino acids. CDR3 nucleotide sequence: TGTGCCAGCAGCTTGGACTGGGGCAATCAGCCCCAGCATTTT. This gives the protein CASSLDWGNQPQHF.

J is TRBJ1-2 and V is TRBV7-8; 8 nucleotides match TRBD1. V lost 1 base to trimming and J lost 4 bases; unmatched junction nucleotides: 5. Germline values: CDR1 SGHVS, CDR2 FQNEAQ. The CDR3 totals 15 residues. The CDR3 bases are TGTGCCAGCAGCTTAGGCGACAGGGGAGGCTATGGCTACACCTTC. The encoded protein is CASSLGDRGGYGYTF.

This clonotype was counted only a few times. This rearrangement joins TRBV9 to TRBJ1-1; no reliable D call. The CDR3 sequence is 14 residues long. Looked up from germline, CDR1 is SGDLS and CDR2 is YYNGEE. Trimming shortened V by 2 bases and J by 0 bases, and 8 bases separated the two germline ends. Here the CDR3 reads CASSVLPVNTEAFF. For the CDR3, the DNA is TGTGCCAGCAGCGTTTTACCGGTGAACACTGAAGCTTTCTTT.

The CDR3, as DNA: TGCAGCGCCGATCTGGGACAGGCTAGGGGCACAGATACGCAGTATTTT. Translated, it gives CSADLGQARGTDTQYF. The chain has TRBV29-1 and TRBJ2-3, with 8 bases matching TRBD1. The germline gives CDR1 SQVTM, CDR2 ANQGSEA. Trimming at V came to 7 bases and at J to 1 base, leaving 13 bases not matched to a gene. This CDR3 spans 16 amino acids.

This chain joins TRBV3-1 and TRBJ1-4; D possibly corresponds to TRBD1 (6 bases). Germline V lookup: CDR1 LGHDT, CDR2 YNNKEL (reference sequence). The CDR3 contains 16 residues. Trimming pared 1 base from V and 3 bases from J, leaving 12 bases between. The CDR3: CASSQGRGRANEKLFF. CDR3 coding DNA: TGTGCCAGCAGCCAAGGCCGGGGGCGCGCTAATGAAAAACTGTTTTTT. The whole variable domain, filled in from reference TRBV3-1 and TRBJ1-4, reads DTAVSQTPKYLVTQMGNDKSIKCEQNLGHDTMYWYKQDSKKFLKIMFSYNNKELIINETVPNRFSPKSPDKAHLNLHINSLELGDSAVYFCASSQGRGRANEKLFFGSGTQLSVL.

The count of this clonotype is one. A much larger clone differs by one base, so this may be a read error. V and J are TRBV11-2 and TRBJ1-2; tentative D call: TRBD1 (6 bases). The germline V gene has CDR1 SGHAT and CDR2 FQNNGV. The CDR3 contains 15 residues. Here the CDR3 DNA reads TGTGCCAGCAGCTTGGCGGCAGAGACAGGCTATGGCTACGCCTTC. This sequence encodes CASSLAAETGYGYAF.

In its sample, this clonotype was seen many times. This chain joins TRBV14 and TRBJ2-5, with unresolved D. CDR3 size: 11 residues. V was shortened by 3 bases and J by 5 bases, with 4 bases between the two germline ends. The germline V gene encodes CDR1 SGHDN and CDR2 FVKESK. CDR3 amino acids: CASSHGETQYF. Here the CDR3 DNA reads TGTGCCAGCAGCCACGGGGAGACCCAGTACTTC.

This clonotype was detected only a few times. The chain links TRBV7-9 to TRBJ1-4; tentatively, D is TRBD1 (5 bases). This CDR3 contains 13 residues. CDR1 SEHNR and CDR2 FQNEAQ come from the germline V gene (reference sequence). Trimming took 5 bases from V and 2 from J, leaving 6 bases between them. CDR3 loop: CASSQGTNEKLFF. CDR3 in DNA: TGTGCCAGCAGCCAGGGTACTAATGAAAAACTGTTTTTT.

The CDR3 reads CAISRPPRSYEQYF. The DNA for the CDR3 is TGTGCCATCAGTAGGCCCCCGCGCTCCTACGAGCAGTACTTC. This chain joins TRBV10-3 and TRBJ2-7; D unresolved. V gave up 5 bases and J gave up 0 bases, with 11 bases separating them. Germline CDR1 reads ENHRY; CDR2 reads SYGVKD. There are 14 residues in the CDR3.

This clonotype was seen ten or more times. The genes are TRBV5-1 and TRBJ1-5; a possible D gene is TRBD1 (6 bases). Trimming took 4 bases from V and 4 from J, leaving 15 bases between them. Looked up from germline, CDR1 is SGHRS and CDR2 is YFSETQ. The CDR3 has 15 amino acids. DNA of the CDR3: TGCGCCAGCAGCCCCTCCCCCGGACAGAATCAGCCCCAGCATTTT. Translation: CASSPSPGQNQPQHF.

This clonotype occurred many times. The gene calls are TRBV18 and TRBJ2-7; 10 positions agree with TRBD1. Germline loops: CDR1 KGHSH, CDR2 LQKENI. The CDR3 length is 14 residues. Trimming took 3 bases from V and 3 from J; bases not matched to a gene: 2. For the CDR3, the DNA is TGTGCCAGCTCACCCGGGACAGGGGACTACGAGCAGTACTTC. Translation: CASSPGTGDYEQYF.

The sample holds many counts of this clonotype. The chain links TRBV7-8 to TRBJ2-1, with 8 bases identical to TRBD2. This CDR3 region has 16 residues. Germline V gene lookup returns CDR1 SGHVS and CDR2 FQNEAQ. V was clipped by 1 base and J by 3 bases; unmatched bases: 5. CDR3 protein: CASSLEIAGIYNEQFF. In DNA form, the CDR3 reads TGTGCCAGCAGCTTAGAGATAGCGGGGATCTACAATGAGCAGTTCTTC.